These 32 T cell receptor beta chains were all obtained from the same sample, sequenced in a study of T cells in localized non-small cell lung cancer. Only in-frame clones appear in the TCRdb table, and some are missing; sequencing was by immunoSEQ multiplex PCR. Altogether some 71,000 clones are present, approximately 84% being singletons, with the ten largest covering 13%. The sample here was peripheral blood, taken before any cancer treatment. The receptors were gathered from a female donor older than 55 with stage I lung adenocarcinoma.

The chain links TRBV18 to TRBJ1-1, with 8 bases lining up with TRBD1. Germline CDR1 KGHSH, CDR2 LQKENI. This CDR3 contains 14 residues. The trim removed 4 bases at V and 4 bases at J, leaving 5 bases unmatched. As DNA, the CDR3 is TGTGCCAGCTCACAGGACAGGGTGAGCACTGAAGCTTTCTTT. As protein: CASSQDRVSTEAFF.

The chain uses TRBV11-2 and TRBJ1-1; D gene unclear. Per the germline V gene, CDR1 is SGHAT and CDR2 is FQNNGV. V was shortened by 3 bases and J by 4 bases, with 9 bases between the two germline ends. This CDR3 comprises 13 residues. The CDR3 sequence is CASSFGRFTEAFF. In DNA form, the CDR3 reads TGTGCCAGCAGCTTCGGACGGTTCACTGAAGCTTTCTTT.

Concerning this clone itself: The sample holds other DNA sequences that translate to the same CDR3. The CDR3 here is CASSEAPQATNEKLFF. The CDR3 nucleotides are TGTGCCAGCAGTGAAGCCCCACAGGCAACTAATGAAAAACTGTTTTTT. The chain couples TRBV6-1 to TRBJ1-4, with D perhaps matching TRBD1 (5 bases). V shed 0 bases and J shed 0 bases, with 8 bases lying between them. This CDR3 region has 16 residues. Germline CDR1 and CDR2: MNHNS and SASEGT.

The chain has TRBV9 and TRBJ2-1, with D unclear. V lost 0 bases to trimming and J lost 9 bases, with 13 bases between them. Germline CDR1 reads SGDLS; CDR2 reads YYNGEE. The CDR3 covers 14 residues. CDR3: CASSVVTDGGEQFF. CDR3 nucleotide sequence: TGTGCCAGCAGCGTAGTCACGGATGGTGGTGAGCAGTTCTTC.

The table lists this clone with a few counts. V is TRBV4-1 and J is TRBJ1-5; the match to TRBD1 covers 7 bases. With 0 bases clipped from V and 7 bases from J, the junction kept 9 bases outside the gene matches. The CDR3 runs 16 residues. CDR1 is MGHRA, CDR2 YSYEKL, per germline. The CDR3 DNA follows: TGCGCCAGCAGCCAAGAAATAACAGGGGTGCGACAGCCCCAGCATTTT. Amino acids: CASSQEITGVRQPQHF.

Of note for this clone: Different DNA sequences within this sample yield the same CDR3. The rearrangement links TRBV5-1 to TRBJ1-5, with a weak D call TRBD1 (5 bases). This CDR3 is 14 amino acids long. Germline V gene lookup returns CDR1 SGHRS and CDR2 YFSETQ. Trimming shortened V by 0 bases and J by 2 bases, and 6 bases separated the two germline ends. CDR3 coding DNA: TGCGCCAGCAGCTTGGAAGGGGGCAATCAGCCCCAGCATTTT. Translation: CASSLEGGNQPQHF.

This chain uses TRBV6-1 with TRBJ2-7; D is uncertain. The CDR3 is made up of 14 amino acids. Trimming cost V 8 bases and J 0 bases, with 14 bases left between them. Per germline, CDR1 MNHNS and CDR2 SASEGT. CDR3 in amino acids: CASQHRSNSYEQYF. Written as DNA, the CDR3 is TGTGCCAGCCAACACCGCTCGAACTCCTACGAGCAGTACTTC.

The chain employs TRBV10-3 and TRBJ1-5, with 10 bases aligning to TRBD1. V shed 8 bases, J shed 4 bases, and the junction held 2 bases outside the gene matches. Germline V gene sequence: CDR1 ENHRY, CDR2 SYGVKD. This CDR3 is 13 amino acids long. The CDR3 DNA is TGTGCCATCGGACAGGGGGGGAATCAGCCCCAGCATTTT. This encodes CAIGQGGNQPQHF.

The chain recombines TRBV7-9 with TRBJ1-2; TRBD1 aligns across 7 bases. From germline, CDR1 is SEHNR and CDR2 FQNEAQ (reference sequence). Trimming cost V 5 bases and J 1 base; bases outside gene matches: 13. The CDR3 contains 17 residues. CDR3 sequence reads: CASSPDRVRFVNYGYTF. CDR3 nucleotides: TGTGCCAGCAGCCCCGACAGGGTCAGGTTCGTTAACTATGGCTACACCTTC.

The rearrangement uses TRBV6-5 and TRBJ1-2; D gene unclear. Germline CDR1 MNHEY, CDR2 SVGAGI. V gave up 8 bases and J gave up 5 bases, with 18 bases separating them. The CDR3 is 14 amino acids. The CDR3 DNA reads as TGTGCCAGCGGTGGGAGAGCCGAACCGTATGGCTACACCTTC. This codes for CASGGRAEPYGYTF.

The genes are TRBV19 and TRBJ2-7, with D perhaps matching TRBD2 (5 bases). CDR3 size: 14 residues. Trimming removed 6 bases at V and 2 bases at J, with 14 bases between. CDR1 LNHDA and CDR2 SQIVND come from the germline V gene (reference sequence). The DNA for the CDR3 is TGTGCCAGTAGCACGGGGATCCTAACCTACGAGCAGTACTTC. Protein product: CASSTGILTYEQYF.

This clone has more than one count but fewer than ten. The chain has TRBV27 and TRBJ1-5; no clear D gene. V gave up 6 bases and J gave up 2 bases, with 11 bases separating them. There are 14 residues in the CDR3. From germline, CDR1 is MNHEY and CDR2 SMNVEV (reference sequence). Here the CDR3 DNA reads TGTGCCAGCAGCAACCGTGGGGGCAATCAGCCCCAGCATTTT. Translation: CASSNRGGNQPQHF.

The chain joins TRBV5-1 to TRBJ2-7, with D possibly TRBD1 on 6 matching bases. The V end lost 3 bases, the J end lost 3 bases, and 10 bases lay between the germline ends. From germline, CDR1 is SGHRS and CDR2 YFSETQ. The CDR3 contains 13 residues. This CDR3 is CASSSWDNYEQYF. The CDR3, as DNA: TGCGCCAGCAGCTCCTGGGACAACTACGAGCAGTACTTC.

V usage is TRBV7-3 and J usage is TRBJ2-1, with a possible D match to TRBD1 (5 bases). Germline values: CDR1 SGHTA, CDR2 FQGTGA. The CDR3 is made up of 14 amino acids. Trimming took off 6 bases at V and 6 bases at J, with 15 bases between the two ends. The CDR3 DNA reads TGTGCCAGCAGTTCGCCCAGGGCTCCCAATGAGCAGTTCTTC. Amino acid sequence: CASSSPRAPNEQFF.

The rearrangement uses TRBV5-4 and TRBJ2-7; D call uncertain. This CDR3 has 13 residues. V lost 3 bases and J 7 bases, leaving 14 bases between the germline ends. CDR1 is SGHNT and CDR2 is YYREEE in the germline V gene (reference sequence). The CDR3 nucleotides are TGTGCCAGCAGCTACGACCCACCCGGTGAGCAGTACTTC. Its protein is CASSYDPPGEQYF.

The V call is TRBV27, the J call TRBJ1-2, with 8 nucleotides matching TRBD1. This CDR3 has 16 amino acids. V was clipped by 2 bases and J by 1 base; unmatched bases: 6. Germline V gives CDR1 MNHEY, CDR2 SMNVEV (reference sequence). In nucleotides, the CDR3 is TGTGCCAGCAGTTTAGGACAGGGCCCCTTTAACTATGGCTACACCTTC. Its protein is CASSLGQGPFNYGYTF.

This clone came up a few times. The V call is TRBV9, the J call TRBJ1-5; 8 positions agree with TRBD1. V gave up 4 bases and J gave up 1 base; unmatched junction bases: 4. Germline CDR1 is SGDLS and CDR2 is YYNGEE. The CDR3 contains 15 residues. The CDR3 sequence: CASSRTGQSNQPQHF. For the CDR3, the DNA is TGTGCCAGCAGCCGGACAGGGCAAAGCAATCAGCCCCAGCATTTT.

The chain has TRBV6-5 and TRBJ1-2; perhaps TRBD1 as D (6 bases). In germline, CDR1 is MNHEY, CDR2 SVGAGI. The ends were cut back, 0 bases at V and 6 bases at J, with 17 bases in the middle. The CDR3 is made up of 16 amino acids. Here the CDR3 DNA reads TGTGCCAGCAGTTACTCCTACGGGAGGGGGGAGGATGGCTACACCTTC. Protein product: CASSYSYGRGEDGYTF.

The J gene is TRBJ2-7, the V gene TRBV5-4, with 7 nucleotides matching TRBD1. The CDR3 covers 14 residues. V lost 4 bases and J lost 5; bases outside the gene matches: 9. CDR1 and CDR2 from the germline V gene are SGHNT and YYREEE (reference sequence). The CDR3 sequence: CASSPDRASNEQYF. Written as DNA, the CDR3 is TGTGCCAGCAGCCCCGACAGGGCTTCCAACGAGCAGTACTTC.

This chain joins TRBV29-1 and TRBJ1-1; perhaps TRBD1 as D (5 bases). The CDR3 is made up of 14 amino acids. Germline V gene lookup returns CDR1 SQVTM and CDR2 ANQGSEA. V dropped 6 bases and J dropped 2 bases, with 16 bases sitting between them. In DNA, the CDR3 is TGCAGCGTCCACGGGGGTGTACTTAACACTGAAGCTTTCTTT. This gives the protein CSVHGGVLNTEAFF.

V is TRBV6-6 and J is TRBJ1-4, with D maybe TRBD1 (5 bases). Trimming cost V 2 bases and J 2 bases, with 9 bases left between them. This CDR3 comprises 15 residues. Germline loops: CDR1 MNHNY, CDR2 SVGAGI (reference sequence). The DNA for the CDR3 is TGTGCCAGCAGTTACCAGGGTAACACTAATGAAAAACTGTTTTTT. Its protein product is CASSYQGNTNEKLFF.

The chain is built from TRBV5-6 and TRBJ2-7; 9 bases agree with TRBD1. After removal of 3 bases from V and 3 bases from J, the junction contained 19 bases not matched to a gene. CDR3 length: 19 amino acids. Germline CDR1 reads SGHDT; CDR2 reads YYEEEE. CDR3 DNA: TGTGCCAGCAGCTCGCTCCTCGCAATTTTCCGGGACAGGGACTACGAGCAGTACTTC. Encoded protein: CASSSLLAIFRDRDYEQYF. Drawing the rest from reference TRBV5-6 and TRBJ2-7, the complete variable domain is DAGVTQSPTHLIKTRGQQVTLRCSPKSGHDTVSWYQQALGQGPQFIFQYYEEEERQRGNFPDRFSGHQFPNYSSELNVNALLLGDSALYLCASSSLLAIFRDRDYEQYFGPGTRLTVT.

The rearrangement links TRBV5-1 to TRBJ2-1; D is possibly TRBD1 (5 bases). The CDR3 extends over 12 amino acids. Trimming took off 0 bases at V and 10 bases at J, with 8 bases between the two ends. CDR1 is SGHRS, CDR2 YFSETQ, per germline. Here the CDR3 DNA reads TGCGCCAGCAGCTTGGATCAGGGAGAGCAGTTCTTC. It codes for CASSLDQGEQFF.

This clone came up once. V is TRBV11-1 and J is TRBJ2-1, with no clear D. V was cut by 1 base and J by 6 bases, with 13 bases left in between. Per the germline V gene, CDR1 is SGHAT and CDR2 is FQDESV (reference sequence). The CDR3 runs 15 residues. CDR3 sequence: CASSLEALPSNEQFF. The CDR3 bases are TGTGCCAGCAGCTTAGAGGCTTTACCGAGCAATGAGCAGTTCTTC.

This clone has just one count. The chain is built from TRBV9 and TRBJ1-2; D is unclear. V was cut by 4 bases and J by 8 bases, with 21 bases left in between. The CDR3 has 15 residues. CDR1 and CDR2 from the germline V gene are SGDLS and YYNGEE. The CDR3 DNA reads TGTGCCAGCAGCTCCCCTCAGGCGGGTAATTGGGGCTACACCTTC. It yields the protein CASSSPQAGNWGYTF.

The rearrangement joins TRBV7-9 to TRBJ2-7, with 7 bases fitting TRBD2. The germline gives CDR1 SEHNR, CDR2 FQNEAQ (reference sequence). The length of the CDR3 is 14 residues. Trimming removed 5 bases from V and 6 bases from J; junction bases left unmatched: 10. CDR3 loop: CASSARSGEGEQYF. The DNA for the CDR3 is TGTGCCAGCAGCGCGAGGTCCGGGGAGGGCGAGCAGTACTTC.

This chain joins TRBV27 and TRBJ2-7, with 11 bases fitting TRBD2. V lost 3 bases, J lost 4 bases, and 2 bases stayed unmatched. This CDR3 has 14 residues. Germline CDR1 is MNHEY and CDR2 is SMNVEV (reference sequence). CDR3 sequence (DNA): TGTGCCAGCAGTTTTACTAGCGGGGGTTACGAGCAGTACTTC. Encoded protein: CASSFTSGGYEQYF.

This clone has more than one count but fewer than ten. The rearrangement joins TRBV7-3 to TRBJ2-2; a weak D match, TRBD2 (6 bases). The V and J ends lost 2 bases and 2 bases respectively, with 9 bases between them. The CDR3 is made up of 15 amino acids. CDR1 and CDR2 (germline): SGHTA, FQGTGA. CDR3: CASSLGGVNTGELFF. The CDR3 nucleotides read TGTGCCAGCAGCTTAGGCGGGGTTAACACCGGGGAGCTGTTTTTT.

The rearrangement joins TRBV10-3 to TRBJ1-1; possibly TRBD1 for D (6 bases). This CDR3 region has 13 residues. V lost 7 bases and J 3 bases, leaving 12 bases between the germline ends. Germline CDR1 ENHRY, CDR2 SYGVKD. CDR3 sequence (DNA): TGTGCCATCAAGGGGGTCTGGGACACTGAAGCTTTCTTT. Translated, it gives CAIKGVWDTEAFF.

The rearrangement joins TRBV2 to TRBJ2-2; D gene unclear. Germline lookup yields CDR1 SNHLY and CDR2 FYNNEI. This CDR3 region has 13 residues. With 6 bases removed from V and 3 bases from J, the gap between germline ends came to 8 bases. CDR3 DNA: TGTGCCAGCAGAAATGCCTACACCGGGGAGCTGTTTTTT. It encodes CASRNAYTGELFF.

The V and J genes are TRBV19 and TRBJ1-3, with D tentatively TRBD1 (6 bases). V was cut by 3 bases and J by 0 bases, with 12 bases left in between. This CDR3 is built from 16 residues. Germline V gives CDR1 LNHDA, CDR2 SQIVND (reference sequence). The CDR3 nucleotides are TGTGCCAGTAGTATTCGGGGGGGGCTCTCTGGAAACACCATATATTTT. Protein: CASSIRGGLSGNTIYF.

The chain uses TRBV12-5 and TRBJ2-7; no reliable D call. The V end lost 1 base, the J end lost 3 bases, and 4 bases lay between the germline ends. Germline values: CDR1 LGHNT, CDR2 FRNRAP. This CDR3 region has 12 residues. In nucleotides, the CDR3 is TGTGCTAGTGGTTTGGGGCACTACGAGCAGTACTTC. Protein product: CASGLGHYEQYF.